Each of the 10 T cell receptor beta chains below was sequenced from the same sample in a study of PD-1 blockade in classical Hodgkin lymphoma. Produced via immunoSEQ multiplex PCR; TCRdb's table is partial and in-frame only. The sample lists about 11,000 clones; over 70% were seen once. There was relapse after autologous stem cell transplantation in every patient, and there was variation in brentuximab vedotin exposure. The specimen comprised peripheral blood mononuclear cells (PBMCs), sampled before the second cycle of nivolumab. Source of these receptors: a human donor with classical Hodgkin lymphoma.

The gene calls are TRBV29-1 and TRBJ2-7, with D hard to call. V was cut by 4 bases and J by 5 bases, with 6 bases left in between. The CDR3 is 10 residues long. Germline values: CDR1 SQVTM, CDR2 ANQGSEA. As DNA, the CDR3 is TGCAGCGTTGTCTGGGACGAGCAGTACTTC. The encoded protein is CSVVWDEQYF.

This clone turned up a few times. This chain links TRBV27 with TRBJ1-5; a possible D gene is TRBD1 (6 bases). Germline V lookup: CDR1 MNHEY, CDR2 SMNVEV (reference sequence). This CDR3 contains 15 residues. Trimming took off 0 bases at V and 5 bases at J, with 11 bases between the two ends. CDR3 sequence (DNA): TGTGCCAGCAGTTTATCTTGGGACACATATCAGCCCCAGCATTTT. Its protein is CASSLSWDTYQPQHF.

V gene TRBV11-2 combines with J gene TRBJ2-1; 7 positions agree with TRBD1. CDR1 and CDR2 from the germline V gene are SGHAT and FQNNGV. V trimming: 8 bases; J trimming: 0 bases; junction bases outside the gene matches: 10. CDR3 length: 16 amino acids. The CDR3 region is CASGQGGWSSYNEQFF. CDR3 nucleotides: TGTGCCAGCGGGCAAGGGGGCTGGAGCTCCTACAATGAGCAGTTCTTC.

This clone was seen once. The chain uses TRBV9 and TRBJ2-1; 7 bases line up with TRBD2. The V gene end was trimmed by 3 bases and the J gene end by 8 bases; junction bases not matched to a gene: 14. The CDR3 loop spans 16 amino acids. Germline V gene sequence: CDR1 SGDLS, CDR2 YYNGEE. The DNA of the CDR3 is TGTGCCAGCAGCGAGACCGGGACTACATTAGGGGATGAGCAGTTCTTC. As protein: CASSETGTTLGDEQFF.

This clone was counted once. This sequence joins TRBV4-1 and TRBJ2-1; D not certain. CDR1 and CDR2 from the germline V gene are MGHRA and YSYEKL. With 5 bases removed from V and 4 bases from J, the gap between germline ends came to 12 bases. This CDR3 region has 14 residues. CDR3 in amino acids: CASSKSSGYNEQFF. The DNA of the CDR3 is TGCGCCAGCAGCAAAAGCTCGGGTTACAATGAGCAGTTCTTC.

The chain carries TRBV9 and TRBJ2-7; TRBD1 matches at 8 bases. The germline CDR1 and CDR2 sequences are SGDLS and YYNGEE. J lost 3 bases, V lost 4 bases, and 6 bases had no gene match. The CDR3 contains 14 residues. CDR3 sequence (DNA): TGTGCCAGCAGCCCCGGGACAGGCAACTACGAGCAGTACTTC. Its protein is CASSPGTGNYEQYF.

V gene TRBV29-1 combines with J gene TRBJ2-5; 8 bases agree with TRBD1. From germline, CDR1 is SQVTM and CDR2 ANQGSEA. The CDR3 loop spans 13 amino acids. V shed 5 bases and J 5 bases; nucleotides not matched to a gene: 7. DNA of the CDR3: TGCAGCGTTACACAGGGGGTGTTGGAGACCCAGTACTTC. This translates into CSVTQGVLETQYF.

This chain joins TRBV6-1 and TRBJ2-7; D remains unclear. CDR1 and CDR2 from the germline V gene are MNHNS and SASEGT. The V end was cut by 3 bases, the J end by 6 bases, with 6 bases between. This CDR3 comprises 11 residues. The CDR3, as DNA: TGTGCCAGCAGTGACAAAAGCGAGCAGTACTTC. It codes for CASSDKSEQYF.

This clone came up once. The CDR3 sequence is CASSLYGGQGFTGELFF. The CDR3 region has the DNA TGTGCCAGCAGCTTGTACGGAGGACAGGGGTTCACCGGGGAGCTGTTTTTT. The chain joins TRBV5-4 to TRBJ2-2; the match to TRBD1 covers 9 bases. The CDR3 extends over 17 amino acids. Germline V gene lookup returns CDR1 SGHNT and CDR2 YYREEE (reference sequence). After removal of 1 base from V and 4 bases from J, the junction contained 8 bases not matched to a gene.

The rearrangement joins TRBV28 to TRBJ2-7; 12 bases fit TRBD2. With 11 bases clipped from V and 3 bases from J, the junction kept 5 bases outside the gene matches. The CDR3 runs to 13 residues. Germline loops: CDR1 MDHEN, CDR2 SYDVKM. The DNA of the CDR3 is TGTGCCTGGGGGACTAGCGGGCTCTACGAGCAGTACTTC. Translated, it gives CAWGTSGLYEQYF.